A selection of T cell receptor beta chains follows, all from one sample in a study of cytomegalovirus exposure and HLA in healthy donors. Some clones are missing from TCRdb's copy, which holds only in-frame ones; the method was immunoSEQ multiplex PCR. Of approximately 140,000 clones listed, approximately 86% are singletons. Sequenced: PBMCs. The receptors derive from a man aged 18 to 29 in good health and CMV-seropositive. Both conserved end residues are part of each CDR3. The D gene is left open where the match is weak. Clone size appears in some rows only: once, few, many, or a class for an expanded clone.

NA	TRBV6-1	TRBJ2-3	TRBD2	CASGLAGALDTQYF	TGTGCCAGTGGACTAGCGGGAGCTCTAGATACGCAGTATTTT
NA	TRBV7-8	TRBJ1-1	NA	CASTNSWLKGGFF	TGTGCCAGCACCAACTCCTGGCTTAAAGGGGGTTTCTTT
NA	TRBV5-8	TRBJ1-1	NA	CASSGGGEEAFF	TGTGCCAGCAGCGGCGGGGGGGAAGAAGCTTTCTTT
few	TRBV4-1	TRBJ2-1	NA	CASSQVNILSYNEQFF	TGCGCCAGCAGCCAAGTCAACATCCTCTCCTACAATGAGCAGTTCTTC
few	TRBV5-6	TRBJ2-5	TRBD1	CASSSPGGLLQETQYF	TGTGCCAGCAGCTCCCCAGGGGGTCTTCTACAAGAGACCCAGTACTTC
NA	TRBV18	TRBJ2-2	TRBD2	CASSPPSGGTGELFF	TGTGCCAGCTCACCACCGAGCGGGGGTACCGGGGAGCTGTTTTTT
NA	TRBV5-1	TRBJ2-7	TRBD2	CASSLVAGGSYEQYF	TGCGCCAGCAGCTTGGTAGCGGGAGGCTCCTACGAGCAGTACTTC
NA	TRBV7-2	TRBJ2-7	TRBD2	CASSLELGGGALGEQYF	TGTGCCAGCAGCTTAGAACTTGGGGGAGGGGCCCTCGGGGAGCAGTACTTC
NA	TRBV2	TRBJ1-1	NA	CASVKRNTEAFF	TGTGCCAGCGTGAAGAGGAACACTGAAGCTTTCTTT
NA	TRBV23-1	TRBJ2-5	TRBD2	CASSQSGGTEGTQYF	TGCGCCAGCAGTCAATCGGGGGGGACGGAGGGGACCCAGTACTTC
NA	TRBV30	TRBJ2-1	TRBD2	CAWSVLRGTNLNEQFF	TGTGCCTGGAGTGTATTGAGAGGGACTAATCTCAATGAGCAGTTCTTC
NA	TRBV19	TRBJ1-2	TRBD1	CASSADRESYTF	TGTGCCAGTAGTGCGGACAGGGAGAGCTACACCTTC
NA	TRBV9	TRBJ1-2	NA	CASSARGQLYGYTF	TGTGCCAGCAGCGCAAGAGGTCAACTCTATGGCTACACCTTC
NA	TRBV6-1	TRBJ2-5	NA	CASSEEKWEQETQYF	TGTGCCAGCAGTGAAGAAAAGTGGGAGCAAGAGACCCAGTACTTC
NA	TRBV19	TRBJ1-5	NA	CASSAGDGQPQHF	TGTGCCAGTAGCGCAGGGGATGGTCAGCCCCAGCATTTT
NA	TRBV27	TRBJ1-1	TRBD1	CASSLSPGTALEAFF	TGTGCCAGCAGTTTATCACCCGGGACAGCCCTTGAAGCTTTCTTT
NA	TRBV6-1	TRBJ1-2	TRBD1	CASSPDRGHGYGYTF	TGTGCCAGCAGTCCCGACAGGGGACATGGCTATGGCTACACCTTC
once	TRBV14	TRBJ2-5	TRBD2	CASSQLTSGALETQYF	TGTGCCAGCAGCCAACTGACTAGCGGGGCGCTAGAGACCCAGTACTTC
NA	TRBV18	TRBJ2-5	NA	CASSPSSGTSMYF	TGTGCCAGCTCACCCTCCTCCGGGACTTCAATGTACTTC
NA	TRBV4-1	TRBJ2-3	TRBD1	CASSQRTGGEEDTQYF	TGCGCCAGCAGCCAAAGGACAGGGGGTGAGGAAGATACGCAGTATTTT
NA	TRBV25-1	TRBJ2-5	NA	CASSEGSGAETQYF	TGTGCCAGCAGTGAAGGGTCAGGGGCAGAGACCCAGTACTTC
once	TRBV5-6	TRBJ2-3	NA	CASSFGDTQYF	TGTGCCAGCAGCTTCGGAGATACGCAGTATTTT
NA	TRBV6-5	TRBJ1-1	TRBD1	CASRRTGTGRTEAFF	TGTGCCAGCAGGCGTACAGGGACAGGGAGGACTGAAGCTTTCTTT
NA	TRBV18	TRBJ2-5	NA	CASSPPLAGKETQYF	TGTGCCAGCTCACCACCGCTAGCAGGCAAAGAGACCCAGTACTTC
NA	TRBV5-1	TRBJ2-3	TRBD2	CASSYRLAGPTDTQYF	TGCGCCAGCAGCTACAGACTAGCGGGACCCACAGATACGCAGTATTTT
NA	TRBV19	TRBJ2-1	TRBD2	CASSIVLGTSGIGNEQFF	TGTGCCAGTAGTATAGTCCTTGGGACTAGCGGGATAGGGAATGAGCAGTTCTTC
NA	TRBV13	TRBJ2-7	TRBD1	CASSRWDRGSYEQYF	TGTGCCAGCAGCCGCTGGGACAGGGGCTCCTACGAGCAGTACTTC
few	TRBV28	TRBJ2-7	TRBD2	CASSVVSSGSYEQYF	TGTGCCAGCAGTGTCGTCTCTAGCGGGAGTTACGAGCAGTACTTC
NA	TRBV5-4	TRBJ1-3	NA	CASSSGLSGNTIYF	TGTGCCAGCAGCTCCGGACTTTCTGGAAACACCATATATTTT
NA	TRBV7-9	TRBJ2-1	NA	CASSLARRTAYNEQFF	TGTGCCAGCAGCTTAGCGCGAAGAACGGCCTACAATGAGCAGTTCTTC
NA	TRBV11-2	TRBJ1-1	NA	CASSSEDTEAFF	TGTGCCAGCAGCAGCGAGGACACTGAAGCTTTCTTT
NA	TRBV6-1	TRBJ2-5	TRBD2	CASSDGAGGETQYF	TGTGCCAGCAGTGATGGGGCGGGAGGGGAGACCCAGTACTTC